The present entry profiles one T cell receptor (beta chain) with its context. As yet, its antigen is unknown. This same CDR3 is encoded by further DNA sequences in the sample. The germline V and J ends were trimmed by 0 bases and 3 bases, with 9 bases remaining between them. The germline V gene encodes CDR1 SGHRS and CDR2 YFSETQ. The CDR3 has 15 amino acids. The protocol was immunoSEQ multiplex PCR, while the TCRdb copy is restricted to in-frame clones and leaves out a portion. The sample holds some 280,000 clones, about 94% seen once. The data were obtained in a study of T cell responses to AZD1222 COVID-19 vaccine. Findings and limits, study-wide: White British ancestry dominated among donors, who included more females, and clonal diversity was possibly underestimated. Seropositive AZD1222 recipients at baseline numbered only five or six. After two AZD1222 doses, spike-specific TCR breadth and depth rose versus day 0. At 160-218 and 743-854, vaccine-associated CD4 TCRs were dominant, and they spanned spike.

This clonotype was sampled from an adult who received the AZD1222 COVID-19 vaccine. V and J are TRBV5-1 and TRBJ2-2; possibly TRBD1 for D (6 bases). The sample was peripheral blood, taken 28 days after the second AZD1222 dose. The CDR3 region is CASSLVQGDTGELFF. The CDR3 DNA reads TGCGCCAGCAGCTTGGTACAGGGAGACACCGGGGAGCTGTTTTTT.